This T cell receptor beta chain was observed in a study of cytomegalovirus exposure and HLA in healthy donors. Study context: HLA-typed donors were the source of some 80 million unique TCRs, which an early data release held. Regarding the study as a whole: There were several of the most significant clusters that appeared linked to common viral pathogens in a later analysis.

On this clone: Its antigen remains unidentified.

The PCR had 60 Vbeta and 13 Jbeta primers. Original analysis: Unique TCR beta chains numbered approximately 80 million in a later analysis, with roughly 11 million shared. Sequenced by immunoSEQ multiplex PCR; TCRdb stores in-frame clones only, minus some. The D gene and trimming were derived from the DNA, and the V and J assignments and clone size from that table. This table holds about 110,000 clones, about 86% found once. Germline CDR1 is LGHNA and CDR2 is YSLEER. The CDR3 contains 13 residues. J lost 7 bases, V lost 4 bases, and 6 bases had no gene match. The sequenced material came from PBMCs. The rearrangement joins TRBV4-3 to TRBJ2-7, with TRBD2 identical over 8 bases. The clonotype was recovered from a man aged 40-55 years in good health and CMV-seronegative. For the CDR3, the DNA is TGCGCCAGCAGCCTCACGGGGGGGGGAGAGCAGTACTTC. It codes for CASSLTGGGEQYF.